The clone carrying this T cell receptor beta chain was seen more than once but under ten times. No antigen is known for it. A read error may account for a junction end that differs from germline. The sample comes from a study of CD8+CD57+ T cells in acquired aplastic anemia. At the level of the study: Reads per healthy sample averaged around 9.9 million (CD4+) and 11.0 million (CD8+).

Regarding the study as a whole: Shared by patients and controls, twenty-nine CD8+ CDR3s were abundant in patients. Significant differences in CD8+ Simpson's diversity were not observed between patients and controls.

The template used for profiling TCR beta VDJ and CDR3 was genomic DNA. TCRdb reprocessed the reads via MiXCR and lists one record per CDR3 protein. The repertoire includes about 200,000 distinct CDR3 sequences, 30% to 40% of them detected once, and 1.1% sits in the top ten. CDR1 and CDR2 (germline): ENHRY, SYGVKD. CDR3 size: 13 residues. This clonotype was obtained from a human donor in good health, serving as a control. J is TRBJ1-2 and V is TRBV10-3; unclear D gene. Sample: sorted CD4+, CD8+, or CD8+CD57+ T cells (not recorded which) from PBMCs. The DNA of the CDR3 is TGTGCCAGCAGTGCCCAAGGCCACTATGGCTACACCTTC. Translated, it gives CASSAQGHYGYTF.